This T cell receptor beta chain was captured by sequencing in a study of T cell responses to AZD1222 COVID-19 vaccine. On this clone: What it binds is unknown.

General observations from the study: The sample set comprised mostly white British donors with more females, and clonal diversity was possibly underestimated.

V lost 3 bases and J lost 4; bases outside the gene matches: 6. CDR3 length equals 15 residues. Germline CDR1 is KGHSH and CDR2 is LQKENI. Profiled with immunoSEQ multiplex PCR; TCRdb holds only in-frame clones, not every one. The sample includes some 130,000 clones, approximately 80% of them seen just once. The sequencing here drew on peripheral blood, taken on day 0 of AZD1222 vaccination. The receptor was isolated from an adult in good health. The rearrangement joins TRBV18 to TRBJ2-3; 8 bases line up with TRBD1. CDR3: CASSPGQGLADTQYF. The CDR3 DNA reads as TGTGCCAGCTCACCCGGACAGGGTTTGGCAGATACGCAGTATTTT.